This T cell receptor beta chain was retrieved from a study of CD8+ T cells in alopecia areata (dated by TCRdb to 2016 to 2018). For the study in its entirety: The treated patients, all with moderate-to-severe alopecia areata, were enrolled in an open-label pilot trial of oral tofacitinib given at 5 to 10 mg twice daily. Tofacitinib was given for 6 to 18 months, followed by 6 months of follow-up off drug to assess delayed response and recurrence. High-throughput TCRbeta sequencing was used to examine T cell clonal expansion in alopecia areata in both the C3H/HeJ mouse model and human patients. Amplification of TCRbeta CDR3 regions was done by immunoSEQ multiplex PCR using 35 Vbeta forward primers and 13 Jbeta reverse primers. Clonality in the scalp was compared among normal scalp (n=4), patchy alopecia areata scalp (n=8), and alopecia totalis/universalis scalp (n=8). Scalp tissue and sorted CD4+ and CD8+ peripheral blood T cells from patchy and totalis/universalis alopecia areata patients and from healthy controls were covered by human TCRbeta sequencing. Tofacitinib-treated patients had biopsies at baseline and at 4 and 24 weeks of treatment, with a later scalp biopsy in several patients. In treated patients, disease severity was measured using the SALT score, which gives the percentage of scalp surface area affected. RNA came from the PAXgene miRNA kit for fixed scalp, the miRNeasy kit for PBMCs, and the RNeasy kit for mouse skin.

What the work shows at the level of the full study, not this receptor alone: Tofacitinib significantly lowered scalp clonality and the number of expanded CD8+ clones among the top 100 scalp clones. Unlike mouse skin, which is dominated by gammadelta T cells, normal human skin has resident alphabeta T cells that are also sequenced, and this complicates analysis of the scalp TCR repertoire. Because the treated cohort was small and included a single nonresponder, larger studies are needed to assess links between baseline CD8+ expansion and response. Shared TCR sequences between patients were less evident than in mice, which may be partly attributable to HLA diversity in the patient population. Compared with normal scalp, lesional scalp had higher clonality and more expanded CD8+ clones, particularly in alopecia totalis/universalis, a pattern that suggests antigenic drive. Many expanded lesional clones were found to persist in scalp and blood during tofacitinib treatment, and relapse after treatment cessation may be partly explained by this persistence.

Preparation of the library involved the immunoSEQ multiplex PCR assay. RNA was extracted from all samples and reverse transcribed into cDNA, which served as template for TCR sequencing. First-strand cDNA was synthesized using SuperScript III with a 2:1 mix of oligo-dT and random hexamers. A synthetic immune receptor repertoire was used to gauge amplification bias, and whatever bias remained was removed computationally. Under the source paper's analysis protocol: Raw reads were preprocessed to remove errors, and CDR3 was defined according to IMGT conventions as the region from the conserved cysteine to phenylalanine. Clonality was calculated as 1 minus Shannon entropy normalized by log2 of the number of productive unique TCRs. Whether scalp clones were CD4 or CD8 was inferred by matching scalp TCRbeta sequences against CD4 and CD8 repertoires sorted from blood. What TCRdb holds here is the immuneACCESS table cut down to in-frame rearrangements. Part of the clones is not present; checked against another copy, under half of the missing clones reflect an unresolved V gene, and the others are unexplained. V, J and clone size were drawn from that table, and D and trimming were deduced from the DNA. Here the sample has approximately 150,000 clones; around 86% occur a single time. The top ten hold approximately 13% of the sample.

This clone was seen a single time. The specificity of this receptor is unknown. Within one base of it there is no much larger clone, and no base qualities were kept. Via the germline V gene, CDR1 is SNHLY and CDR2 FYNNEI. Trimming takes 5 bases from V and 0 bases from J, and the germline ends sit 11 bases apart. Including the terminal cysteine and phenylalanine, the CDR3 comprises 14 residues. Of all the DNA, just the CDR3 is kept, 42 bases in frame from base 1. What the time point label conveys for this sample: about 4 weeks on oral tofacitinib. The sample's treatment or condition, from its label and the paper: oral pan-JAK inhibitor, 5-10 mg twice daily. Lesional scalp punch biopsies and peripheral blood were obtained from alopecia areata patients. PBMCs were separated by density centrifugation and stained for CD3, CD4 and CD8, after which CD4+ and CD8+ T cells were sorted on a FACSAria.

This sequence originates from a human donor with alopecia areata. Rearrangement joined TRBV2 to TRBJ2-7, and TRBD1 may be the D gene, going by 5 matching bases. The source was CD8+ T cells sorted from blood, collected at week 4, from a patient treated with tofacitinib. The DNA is TGTGCCAGCAGTCGGGCAGACAGCTCCTACGAGCAGTACTTC. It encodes CASSRADSSYEQYF.